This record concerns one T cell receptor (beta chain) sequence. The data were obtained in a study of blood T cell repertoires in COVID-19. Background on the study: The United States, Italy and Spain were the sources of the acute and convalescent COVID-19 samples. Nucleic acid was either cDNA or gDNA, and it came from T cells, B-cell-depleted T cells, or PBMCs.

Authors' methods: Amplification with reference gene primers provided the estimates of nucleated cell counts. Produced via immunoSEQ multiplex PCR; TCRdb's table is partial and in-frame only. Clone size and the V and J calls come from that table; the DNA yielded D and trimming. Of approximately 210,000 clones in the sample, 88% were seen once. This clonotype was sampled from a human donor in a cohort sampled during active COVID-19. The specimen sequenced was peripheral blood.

The CDR3 spells CASSLEASSTGNTIYF. In DNA form, the CDR3 reads TGTGCCAGCAGCTTAGAGGCCAGTTCAACTGGAAACACCATATATTTT. The chain employs TRBV11-2 and TRBJ1-3; no firm D call. This CDR3 spans 16 amino acids. V dropped 0 bases and J dropped 2 bases, with 11 bases sitting between them. The germline gives CDR1 SGHAT, CDR2 FQNNGV.